These 28 T cell receptor beta chains were sequenced from one sample in a study of neurological immune-mediated disorders. TCRdb processed the 5' RACE reads anew with MiXCR; each CDR3 protein has one entry. In the table there are around 35,000 distinct CDR3 sequences, about 1.6% of which are singletons. Sequencing was carried out using PBMCs. These TCRs come from a woman aged 30 to 39 with multiple sclerosis.

This clonotype was seen many times. This chain uses TRBV20-1 with TRBJ2-2; no reliable D call. From germline, CDR1 is DFQATT and CDR2 SNEGSKA (reference sequence). The CDR3 spans 14 residues. Trimming took off 6 bases at V and 5 bases at J, with 16 bases between the two ends. CDR3 sequence reads: CSAVYSKGTGELFF. The CDR3 coding sequence is TGCAGTGCCGTCTACTCGAAGGGTACCGGGGAGCTGTTTTTT.

This clonotype has a count of ten or more. This chain uses TRBV7-2 with TRBJ2-5, with TRBD2 identical over 7 bases. The germline V gene has CDR1 SGHTA and CDR2 FQGNSA. Unmatched junction bases numbered 12, after V lost 5 bases and J lost 6 bases. The CDR3 covers 15 residues. The CDR3 DNA is TGTGCCAGCAGCGTAACCGGGACTACTCCCAAGACCCAGTACTTC. Translation: CASSVTGTTPKTQYF.

This clonotype was seen repeatedly, ten times or more. The V gene is TRBV7-8, the J gene TRBJ2-1; weak D call: TRBD1 (6 bases). Trimming took 4 bases from V and 2 from J, leaving 12 bases between them. Germline lookup yields CDR1 SGHVS and CDR2 FQNEAQ. CDR3 length equals 15 residues. The CDR3 is CASSSQGNPYNEQFF. The CDR3 nucleotides are TGTGCCAGCAGCTCACAGGGAAATCCCTACAATGAGCAGTTCTTC.

This clonotype was detected many times. The chain combines TRBV20-1 with TRBJ2-5, with TRBD2 matching over 8 bases. Trimming at V came to 3 bases and at J to 5 bases, leaving 8 bases not matched to a gene. The CDR3 runs 14 residues. Germline V CDR1 and CDR2: DFQATT, SNEGSKA (reference sequence). The CDR3 DNA is TGCAGTGCTAGTTTAGCGGGGCGACGGGAGACCCAGTACTTC. The encoded protein is CSASLAGRRETQYF.

At least ten counts were recorded for this clonotype. V and J are TRBV6-1 and TRBJ1-1; 7 bases are a match to TRBD1. This CDR3 has 14 amino acids. The germline V gene encodes CDR1 MNHNS and CDR2 SASEGT. V lost 5 bases and J lost 5; bases outside the gene matches: 8. Here the CDR3 reads CASSITGVGTEAFF. As DNA, the CDR3 is TGTGCCAGCAGTATAACAGGGGTAGGGACTGAAGCTTTCTTT.

This clonotype was counted at least ten times. The J gene is TRBJ2-2, the V gene TRBV27; no firm D call. There are 16 residues in the CDR3. Per the germline V gene, CDR1 is MNHEY and CDR2 is SMNVEV (reference sequence). The V end lost 6 bases, the J end lost 0 bases, and 14 bases lay between the germline ends. The CDR3 here is CASRKNSAANTGELFF. The CDR3 DNA sequence: TGTGCCAGCAGAAAAAATTCGGCGGCGAACACCGGGGAGCTGTTTTTT.

This clonotype was seen many times. The gene calls are TRBV4-1 and TRBJ2-1, with 8 nucleotides matching TRBD1. The CDR3 runs to 14 residues. J lost 6 bases, V lost 3 bases, and 4 bases had no gene match. Germline assignment: CDR1 MGHRA and CDR2 YSYEKL. For the CDR3, the DNA is TGCGCCAGCAGCCATCTTACAGGGGGCAATGAGCAGTTCTTC. It is translated as CASSHLTGGNEQFF.

This clonotype was counted ten times or more. CDR3 DNA: TGCGCCAGCAGCTTAAGGGGAAGCACTGAAGCTTTCTTT. Its protein is CASSLRGSTEAFF. The chain links TRBV5-1 to TRBJ1-1; D possibly corresponds to TRBD1 (5 bases). With 2 bases removed from V and 4 bases from J, the gap between germline ends came to 9 bases. The CDR3 loop spans 13 amino acids. Germline V gives CDR1 SGHRS, CDR2 YFSETQ.

There are many counts of this clonotype. The chain carries TRBV7-8 and TRBJ1-2; 10 bases are shared with TRBD1. This CDR3 has 15 amino acids. Germline assignment: CDR1 SGHVS and CDR2 FQNEAQ. V dropped 1 base and J dropped 5; count of bases not matched to a gene: 4. CDR3 nucleotide sequence: TGTGCCAGCAGCTTAGGGGGGACAGGGGAGTATGGCTACACCTTC. Protein sequence: CASSLGGTGEYGYTF.

This clonotype has ten or more counts. The rearrangement uses TRBV20-1 and TRBJ2-7; D is unclear. The CDR3 covers 15 residues. V was trimmed by 5 bases and J by 3 bases, leaving 20 bases between them. CDR1 and CDR2 (germline): DFQATT, SNEGSKA (reference sequence). This CDR3 reads CSAGDPRTPGYEQYF. In DNA, the CDR3 is TGCAGTGCTGGTGACCCTAGGACCCCTGGCTACGAGCAGTACTTC.

Many counts were recorded for this clonotype. This chain connects TRBV20-1 to TRBJ1-4, with D possibly matching TRBD1 (6 bases). The CDR3 runs 14 residues. Germline CDR1 is DFQATT and CDR2 is SNEGSKA (reference sequence). V was trimmed by 5 bases and J by 10 bases, leaving 20 bases between them. The DNA for the CDR3 is TGCAGTGCTGCAGGGGACATATCCAAAGGAAAACTGTTTTTT. Its translation: CSAAGDISKGKLFF.

There are many counts of this clonotype. The rearrangement joins TRBV20-1 to TRBJ1-1, with D perhaps matching TRBD1 (6 bases). V lost 6 bases and J 10 bases, leaving 15 bases between the germline ends. The CDR3 totals 11 residues. Germline CDR1 DFQATT, CDR2 SNEGSKA (reference sequence). The CDR3 DNA sequence: TGCAGTGCCGGGGGCGGTGGGCTAGCTTTCTTT. Encoded protein: CSAGGGGLAFF.

This clonotype has a count of ten or more. V gene TRBV7-3 combines with J gene TRBJ1-6; no clear D gene. The CDR3 has 14 residues. V gave up 2 bases and J gave up 7 bases, with 9 bases separating them. Per germline, CDR1 SGHTA and CDR2 FQGTGA. CDR3 bases: TGTGCCAGCAGCTTAGGACCCCGGAATTCACCCCTCCACTTT. Translating it yields CASSLGPRNSPLHF.

This clonotype was detected ten times or more. This chain joins TRBV7-2 and TRBJ2-7; a weak D match, TRBD2 (6 bases). Germline V gene lookup returns CDR1 SGHTA and CDR2 FQGNSA. The V gene lost 6 bases and the J gene lost 4 bases, with 19 bases spanning the gap. The CDR3 length is 15 residues. In DNA, the CDR3 is TGTGCCAGCAGGGGGTCGTCGGGGACTGTGTACGAGCAGTACTTC. The encoded protein is CASRGSSGTVYEQYF.

This clonotype was seen ten or more times. The chain recombines TRBV20-1 with TRBJ2-1; D is possibly TRBD2 (6 bases). Germline-derived CDR1 and CDR2 are DFQATT and SNEGSKA (reference sequence). CDR3 length: 16 residues. The V and J ends lost 7 bases and 2 bases respectively, with 21 bases between them. CDR3 sequence (DNA): TGCAGTGTCAGGACTACCCGGTCGGGAACCTACAATGAGCAGTTCTTC. It codes for CSVRTTRSGTYNEQFF.

This clonotype has more than one count but fewer than ten. Possible read error: a much larger clone is one base away. Likely a read error: the CDR3 ends without its conserved phenylalanine or tryptophan. DNA for the CDR3: TGTGCCAGCAGTTTGGGCCCTCGTAGCCAGGCTTTCTGT. This translates into CASSLGPRSQAFC. The rearrangement uses TRBV6-5 and TRBJ1-1; D is uncertain. Germline CDR1 MNHEY, CDR2 SVGAGI. This CDR3 is built from 13 residues. V shed 4 bases and J shed 11 bases, with 17 bases lying between them.

Ten or more counts support this clonotype. V gene TRBV12-3 or TRBV12-4 combines with J gene TRBJ2-7, with D unresolved. The germline V and J ends were trimmed by 4 bases and 1 base, with 5 bases remaining between them. This CDR3 region has 12 residues. The CDR3 DNA reads TGTGCCAGCAGTTCCCAGTCCTACGAGCAGTACTTC. Its translation is CASSSQSYEQYF.

This clonotype was seen a few times. V and J are TRBV2 and TRBJ1-3; 9 nucleotides match TRBD1. After removal of 7 bases from V and 1 base from J, the junction contained 11 bases not matched to a gene. This CDR3 has 17 residues. The germline V gene encodes CDR1 SNHLY and CDR2 FYNNEI. The CDR3 region is CASIEWGQGESGNTIYF. In DNA form, the CDR3 reads TGTGCCAGCATCGAATGGGGACAGGGAGAATCTGGAAACACCATATATTTT.

This chain links TRBV9 with TRBJ2-7; TRBD1 might be the D (5 bases). Per the germline V gene, CDR1 is SGDLS and CDR2 is YYNGEE. Trimming pared 1 base from V and 0 bases from J, leaving 8 bases between. CDR3 length: 14 residues. CDR3 DNA sequence: TGTGCCAGCAGCGTATACGACAGCTCCTACGAGCAGTACTTC. Translated, it gives CASSVYDSSYEQYF.

This clonotype was seen only a few times. With a much larger clone just one base away, this may be a read error. The V gene is TRBV21-1, the J gene TRBJ2-7; the D segment call TRBD1 is taken from the table without a DNA check. TRBV21-1 is a pseudogene. The CDR3 consists of 15 residues. The CDR3 nucleotides are TGTGCCAGCAGCAAAATAGGAAAGGGTCTCAACGAGCAGTACTTC. Amino acid sequence: CASSKIGKGLNEQYF.

This clonotype was detected many times. The CDR3 DNA sequence: TGCGCCAGCAGCTTGGGGGCCGGGGAGCTGTTTTTT. Amino acid sequence: CASSLGAGELFF. The V call is TRBV5-1, the J call TRBJ2-2, with D unclear. Germline CDR1 is SGHRS and CDR2 is YFSETQ. V was clipped by 0 bases and J by 6 bases, with 3 bases between them. CDR3 length: 12 residues.

Many counts were recorded for this clonotype. This chain joins TRBV29-1 and TRBJ2-7, with no clear D. CDR3 length: 12 amino acids. With 4 bases removed from V and 0 bases from J, the gap between germline ends came to 7 bases. The germline V gene encodes CDR1 SQVTM and CDR2 ANQGSEA. CDR3: CSVVLNSYEQYF. CDR3 sequence (DNA): TGCAGCGTTGTCTTGAACTCCTACGAGCAGTACTTC.

This clonotype was seen more than once but under ten times. A much more abundant neighbour one base away suggests this may be a read error. The chain recombines TRBV5-6 with TRBJ2-3; 9 bases match TRBD2. The V gene's germline CDR1 is SGHDT and CDR2 YYEEEE. The CDR3 length is 14 residues. DNA of the CDR3: TGTGCCAGCAGCTCCGGGACTAGCACAGATACGCTGTATTTT. This translates into CASSSGTSTDTLYF.

Within the sample, this clonotype is medium-sized. The J gene is TRBJ1-6, the V gene TRBV20-1; D not certain. CDR3 length: 15 amino acids. CDR1 is DFQATT and CDR2 is SNEGSKA in the germline V gene (reference sequence). V was trimmed by 0 bases and J by 0 bases, leaving 6 bases between them. CDR3 in amino acids: CSARDGSSYNSPLHF. CDR3 nucleotides: TGCAGTGCTAGAGATGGGAGCTCCTATAATTCACCCCTCCACTTT.

This clonotype was observed at least ten times. The chain has TRBV12-3 or TRBV12-4 and TRBJ2-3, with D possibly TRBD2 on 6 matching bases. V shed 6 bases and J shed 4 bases, with 17 bases lying between them. This CDR3 spans 15 amino acids. DNA of the CDR3: TGTGCCAGCAGACGATCTAGCGACGGAGCAGATACGCAGTATTTT. As protein: CASRRSSDGADTQYF.

This clonotype was seen repeatedly, ten times or more. This chain connects TRBV20-1 to TRBJ1-2; possibly TRBD1 for D (5 bases). The germline gives CDR1 DFQATT, CDR2 SNEGSKA (reference sequence). There are 15 residues in the CDR3. Trimming removed 0 bases at V and 6 bases at J, with 17 bases between. The CDR3: CSARDHHRGVNGYTF. CDR3 nucleotides: TGCAGTGCTAGAGACCACCATAGGGGCGTAAATGGCTACACCTTC.

This clonotype was detected many times. The rearrangement joins TRBV4-3 to TRBJ2-7; 13 nucleotides line up with TRBD2. The CDR3 runs 15 residues. Losses at the gene ends were 4 bases for V and 4 bases for J; bases not matched to a gene: 4. The germline V gene has CDR1 LGHNA and CDR2 YSLEER. CDR3 DNA sequence: TGCGCCAGCAGCCTGGGACTAGCGGGGATTTACGAGCAGTACTTC. Its protein product is CASSLGLAGIYEQYF.

This clonotype was recorded at least ten times. V is TRBV20-1 and J is TRBJ2-2; D possibly corresponds to TRBD1 (5 bases). V was cut by 1 base and J by 6 bases, with 9 bases left in between. CDR1 is DFQATT and CDR2 is SNEGSKA in the germline V gene (reference sequence). The CDR3 loop spans 13 amino acids. The DNA of the CDR3 is TGCAGTGCTAGAGCCCCAGGGCCCGGGGAGCTGTTTTTT. It encodes CSARAPGPGELFF.